These 2 T cell receptor beta chains were sequenced from one sample in a study of shared clonotypes between healthy human individuals. The table came from immunoSEQ multiplex PCR; TCRdb's copy has only in-frame clones and leaves some out. The sample holds some 1,400,000 clones, about 96% seen once. The sample was naive CD4+ T cells sorted from blood. The subset was: CD45RA+ positively selected. These receptor sequences come from a man younger than 40 in good health.

This clone was seen a single time. The V and J genes are TRBV28 and TRBJ2-1; D unclear. V lost 6 bases, J lost 5 bases, and 5 bases lay in between. This CDR3 has 11 amino acids. Germline V CDR1 and CDR2: MDHEN, SYDVKM. The CDR3 DNA is TGTGCCAGCAGCCGCGACAATGAGCAGTTCTTC. Translation gives CASSRDNEQFF.

V and J are TRBV6-5 and TRBJ2-3; the D gene is possibly TRBD1 (7 bases). The CDR3 spans 15 residues. V was trimmed by 6 bases and J by 2 bases, leaving 15 bases between them. Germline loops: CDR1 MNHEY, CDR2 SVGAGI. DNA for the CDR3: TGTGCCAGCAGGTCCGGGGGACAGCACACAGATACGCAGTATTTT. Protein: CASRSGGQHTDTQYF.